Following are 31 T cell receptor beta chains from one sample sequenced in a study of T cell changes during pregnancy in multiple sclerosis. Generated by immunoSEQ multiplex PCR, the TCRdb table keeps only in-frame clones and is missing some. The repertoire includes 30,000 to 35,000 clones, over 75% of them detected once, and around 10% sits in the top ten. Specimen: CD8+ T cells from peripheral blood mononuclear cells, collected before pregnancy. The receptors were sampled from a female donor with multiple sclerosis, enrolled in a pregnancy study.

The rearrangement uses TRBV9 and TRBJ1-1; 7 nucleotides align to TRBD1. There are 15 residues in the CDR3. V shed 2 bases, J shed 1 base, and the junction held 5 bases outside the gene matches. Germline V gene lookup returns CDR1 SGDLS and CDR2 YYNGEE. The CDR3 region has the DNA TGTGCCAGCAGCGTCAGGGACAGATGGAACACTGAAGCTTTCTTT. Translating it yields CASSVRDRWNTEAFF.

This chain joins TRBV27 and TRBJ2-5, with D possibly matching TRBD1 (6 bases). The germline V gene encodes CDR1 MNHEY and CDR2 SMNVEV (reference sequence). V lost 5 bases to trimming and J lost 5 bases, with 18 bases between them. This CDR3 is built from 15 residues. The CDR3 nucleotides read TGTGCCAGCAGTCCCAGTTGGGGCCAGGGGGAGACCCAGTACTTC. It yields the protein CASSPSWGQGETQYF.

The CDR3: CASSIDGGTGAAEAFF. As DNA, the CDR3 is TGTGCCAGTAGTATAGATGGGGGGACAGGGGCCGCTGAAGCTTTCTTT. The rearrangement joins TRBV19 to TRBJ1-1; 10 bases map to TRBD1. The CDR3 contains 16 residues. Germline assignment: CDR1 LNHDA and CDR2 SQIVND (reference sequence). After removal of 0 bases from V and 6 bases from J, the junction contained 7 bases not matched to a gene.

V is TRBV5-4 and J is TRBJ1-2, with a possible D match to TRBD1 (6 bases). V was cut by 4 bases and J by 3 bases, with 13 bases left in between. Germline V gene data show CDR1 as SGHNT and CDR2 as YYREEE (reference sequence). The CDR3 totals 14 residues. CDR3 loop: CASSGPDRYYGYTF. The CDR3 DNA reads as TGTGCCAGCAGCGGCCCGGACAGATACTATGGCTACACCTTC.

This sequence joins TRBV2 and TRBJ1-5, with no clear D. Per germline, CDR1 SNHLY and CDR2 FYNNEI. This CDR3 comprises 15 residues. V dropped 6 bases and J dropped 1 base, with 13 bases sitting between them. CDR3 DNA sequence: TGTGCCAGCAGGTTGGGCCCTGGGAGCAATCAGCCCCAGCATTTT. This gives the protein CASRLGPGSNQPQHF.

This clone was observed once. This rearrangement joins TRBV9 to TRBJ2-5; no firm D call. The CDR3 has 13 residues. Trimming removed 5 bases from V and 3 bases from J, with 11 bases in between. Germline V gene sequence: CDR1 SGDLS, CDR2 YYNGEE. CDR3 in amino acids: CASRPITEETQYF. As DNA, the CDR3 is TGTGCCAGCAGGCCCATAACAGAAGAGACCCAGTACTTC.

The V call is TRBV6-4, the J call TRBJ2-7; possible D gene TRBD2, 5 bases. V was clipped by 5 bases and J by 4 bases, with 12 bases between them. The CDR3 contains 13 residues. The V gene's germline CDR1 is MRHNA and CDR2 SNTAGT. Here the CDR3 DNA reads TGTGCCAGCAGTCCCGGACTGGAATACGAGCAGTACTTC. It encodes CASSPGLEYEQYF.

The chain couples TRBV10-3 to TRBJ2-7; 7 bases are shared with TRBD1. The CDR3 loop spans 12 amino acids. Germline V gives CDR1 ENHRY, CDR2 SYGVKD. With V trimmed by 6 bases and J by 7 bases, 6 bases remained unmatched. The CDR3 sequence is CAISEGAQEQYF. The CDR3 nucleotides are TGTGCCATCAGCGAGGGGGCCCAGGAGCAGTACTTC.

This clone was observed once. The CDR3 nucleotides read TGTGCCAGCACCCGGGGGAATCAGCCCCAGCATTTT. Encoded protein: CASTRGNQPQHF. The V and J genes are TRBV7-9 and TRBJ1-5, with D perhaps matching TRBD1 (5 bases). The CDR3 has 12 residues. The V and J ends lost 7 bases and 4 bases respectively, with 8 bases between them. Germline V gives CDR1 SEHNR, CDR2 FQNEAQ (reference sequence).

V usage is TRBV5-1 and J usage is TRBJ2-1, with TRBD2 matching 13 bases. The CDR3 runs to 16 residues. Unmatched junction bases numbered 6, after V lost 1 base and J lost 8 bases. From germline, CDR1 is SGHRS and CDR2 YFSETQ. The CDR3 loop reads CASSLRTSGSLDEQFF. CDR3 nucleotide sequence: TGCGCCAGCAGCTTGCGGACTAGCGGGAGCTTAGATGAGCAGTTCTTC.

Only a few counts were recorded for this clone. V and J are TRBV29-1 and TRBJ1-1; unclear D gene. There are 10 residues in the CDR3. Deletions cut 6 bases from V and 7 bases from J, with 9 bases between. CDR1 is SQVTM and CDR2 is ANQGSEA in the germline V gene. CDR3 in DNA: TGCAGCGTGACAACCTATGAAGCTTTCTTT. Protein sequence: CSVTTYEAFF.

This clone was counted once. The chain carries TRBV6-1 and TRBJ1-2, with D tentatively TRBD1 (6 bases). Looked up from germline, CDR1 is MNHNS and CDR2 is SASEGT. The V end lost 4 bases, the J end lost 4 bases, and 13 bases lay between the germline ends. There are 14 residues in the CDR3. The CDR3 nucleotides are TGTGCCAGCAGTGCCTCGACAGGCATCTATGGCTACACCTTC. Its protein product is CASSASTGIYGYTF.

This clone was observed a handful of times. This chain connects TRBV19 to TRBJ2-1, with 7 bases aligning to TRBD2. Germline V gene sequence: CDR1 LNHDA, CDR2 SQIVND (reference sequence). The length of the CDR3 is 14 residues. The V and J ends lost 5 bases and 6 bases, in that order; junction bases with no gene match: 7. CDR3: CASSLVPSGNEQFF. The CDR3 DNA reads as TGTGCCAGTAGTCTAGTACCTAGCGGCAATGAGCAGTTCTTC.

The CDR3 DNA follows: TGTGCCAGCAGCCGGACTAGCGGGAACAATGAGCAGTTCTTC. Translation gives CASSRTSGNNEQFF. The rearrangement uses TRBV16 and TRBJ2-1; TRBD2 matches at 12 bases. After removal of 4 bases from V and 5 bases from J, the junction contained 0 bases not matched to a gene. The V gene's germline CDR1 is KGHSY and CDR2 FQNENV. The CDR3 spans 14 residues.

This chain's CDR3 is CASTPGTGGVYEQYF. For the CDR3, the DNA is TGCGCCAGCACCCCCGGGACAGGGGGTGTCTACGAGCAGTACTTC. The chain uses TRBV10-2 and TRBJ2-7; TRBD1 matches 11 bases. The CDR3 contains 15 residues. CDR1 WSHSY and CDR2 SAAADI come from the germline V gene. After removal of 7 bases from V and 3 bases from J, the junction contained 8 bases not matched to a gene.

The rearrangement uses TRBV29-1 and TRBJ2-7, with 10 bases matching TRBD1. The CDR3 covers 13 residues. Trimming cost V 6 bases and J 7 bases; bases outside gene matches: 9. The germline V gene encodes CDR1 SQVTM and CDR2 ANQGSEA. CDR3 region: CSVVPGTGAEQYF. The CDR3 coding sequence is TGCAGCGTGGTCCCCGGGACAGGGGCTGAGCAGTACTTC.

V and J are TRBV9 and TRBJ1-1, with D perhaps matching TRBD1 (5 bases). Germline V gene data show CDR1 as SGDLS and CDR2 as YYNGEE. Trimming cost V 2 bases and J 4 bases, with 12 bases left between them. This CDR3 comprises 14 residues. The CDR3 loop reads CASSVFSGGTEAFF. The CDR3 nucleotides read TGTGCCAGCAGCGTTTTTAGCGGGGGCACTGAAGCTTTCTTT.

This sequence joins TRBV6-5 and TRBJ1-1, with TRBD1 identical over 7 bases. The V and J ends lost 6 bases and 1 base, in that order; junction bases with no gene match: 5. Germline V gives CDR1 MNHEY, CDR2 SVGAGI. The CDR3 is made up of 14 amino acids. CDR3 residues: CASSWTGENTEAFF. CDR3 bases: TGTGCCAGCAGCTGGACAGGAGAGAACACTGAAGCTTTCTTT.

This chain uses TRBV10-2 with TRBJ1-2; D unclear. This CDR3 has 12 residues. V dropped 3 bases and J dropped 8 bases, with 10 bases sitting between them. Germline V lookup: CDR1 WSHSY, CDR2 SAAADI. The CDR3 is CASSDYREGYTF. CDR3 DNA sequence: TGCGCCAGCAGTGATTACCGTGAGGGCTACACCTTC.

The V and J genes are TRBV7-9 and TRBJ1-4; 9 nucleotides agree with TRBD1. The J segment lost 8 bases and the V segment lost 5 bases, leaving 9 bases of the junction unmatched. The CDR3 runs 15 residues. The germline CDR1 and CDR2 sequences are SEHNR and FQNEAQ (reference sequence). Written as DNA, the CDR3 is TGTGCCAGCAGCCCCACCTGGGACAGGGACGAAAAACTGTTTTTT. Residues: CASSPTWDRDEKLFF.

This chain connects TRBV7-6 to TRBJ1-1; D possibly corresponds to TRBD1 (6 bases). V lost 5 bases and J 7 bases, leaving 17 bases between the germline ends. This CDR3 is 14 amino acids long. Germline V gene data show CDR1 as SGHVS and CDR2 as FNYEAQ. CDR3 in DNA: TGTGCCAGCAGCCAGGCCGGGGGGGCCGATGAAGCTTTCTTT. Protein sequence: CASSQAGGADEAFF.

This clone has more than one count but fewer than ten. V usage is TRBV4-1 and J usage is TRBJ1-1; D not certain. The CDR3 spans 16 residues. V was pared by 4 bases and J by 1 base, with 16 bases between. CDR1 MGHRA and CDR2 YSYEKL come from the germline V gene. The DNA for the CDR3 is TGCGCCAGCAGCCGCCTTGGCCAGGCGGGGAACACTGAAGCTTTCTTT. It is translated as CASSRLGQAGNTEAFF.

The rearrangement joins TRBV9 to TRBJ1-6; TRBD1 might be the D (5 bases). The germline V gene has CDR1 SGDLS and CDR2 YYNGEE. V lost 1 base to trimming and J lost 8 bases, with 7 bases between them. The CDR3 covers 13 residues. CDR3 coding DNA: TGTGCCAGCAGCGTATTAGGGGATTCACCCCTCCACTTT. Protein product: CASSVLGDSPLHF.

The V gene is TRBV30, the J gene TRBJ2-7; D is possibly TRBD2 (6 bases). V was trimmed by 4 bases and J by 2 bases, leaving 21 bases between them. CDR1 is GTSNPN and CDR2 is SVGIG in the germline V gene (reference sequence). The CDR3 runs 16 residues. CDR3 DNA: TGTGCCTGGATGCCGACCGACATAGCGGCGACCTACGAGCAGTACTTC. Amino acid sequence: CAWMPTDIAATYEQYF.

The rearrangement joins TRBV4-1 to TRBJ2-5, with a weak D call TRBD2 (6 bases). The germline gives CDR1 MGHRA, CDR2 YSYEKL. The V and J ends lost 1 base and 3 bases respectively, with 12 bases between them. This CDR3 contains 15 residues. The CDR3 protein is CASSQGTGSKETQYF. DNA of the CDR3: TGCGCCAGCAGCCAAGGGACCGGGAGCAAAGAGACCCAGTACTTC.

The chain combines TRBV29-1 with TRBJ1-2; the D is unclear. The V gene's germline CDR1 is SQVTM and CDR2 ANQGSEA. The CDR3 extends over 12 amino acids. Trimming shortened V by 4 bases and J by 4 bases, and 10 bases separated the two germline ends. The CDR3 spells CSVAEPSYGYTF. CDR3 bases: TGCAGCGTTGCGGAGCCCTCCTATGGCTACACCTTC.

The CDR3 sequence: CASSEGPRDSDDEQYF. The DNA of the CDR3 is TGTGCCAGCAGTGAAGGCCCCAGAGACAGCGACGACGAGCAGTACTTC. J is TRBJ2-7 and V is TRBV2, with a weak D call TRBD1 (5 bases). In germline, CDR1 is SNHLY, CDR2 FYNNEI. CDR3 length: 16 residues. V gave up 1 base and J gave up 5 bases, with 18 bases separating them.

The chain combines TRBV6-5 with TRBJ2-1, with D tentatively TRBD1 (6 bases). From germline, CDR1 is MNHEY and CDR2 SVGAGI. The CDR3 totals 16 residues. V dropped 4 bases and J dropped 8 bases, with 21 bases sitting between them. The CDR3 reads CASSSTGTRGGDEQFF. The CDR3 DNA is TGTGCCAGCAGTTCAACCGGGACAAGGGGCGGAGATGAGCAGTTCTTC.

The chain employs TRBV11-2 and TRBJ2-3, with 8 bases aligning to TRBD2. Losses at the gene ends were 0 bases for V and 1 base for J; bases not matched to a gene: 0. Germline V gives CDR1 SGHAT, CDR2 FQNNGV. CDR3 length equals 15 residues. The DNA for the CDR3 is TGTGCCAGCAGCTTAGAGCGGGGGGGCACAGATACGCAGTATTTT. Translating gives CASSLERGGTDTQYF.

The chain recombines TRBV19 with TRBJ2-2; D is uncertain. Germline V lookup: CDR1 LNHDA, CDR2 SQIVND (reference sequence). CDR3 size: 17 residues. Between the trimmed V and J ends, which lost 3 bases and 4 bases, there was a span of 18 bases. CDR3 nucleotides: TGTGCCAGTAGTATCAGCGCCCAAACCGCGCTCACCGGGGAGCTGTTTTTT. Protein sequence: CASSISAQTALTGELFF.

Only a few counts were recorded for this clone. This chain links TRBV30 with TRBJ1-2, with D maybe TRBD1 (5 bases). Trimming took off 0 bases at V and 11 bases at J, with 25 bases between the two ends. The CDR3 has 16 amino acids. Germline V gives CDR1 GTSNPN, CDR2 SVGIG (reference sequence). The CDR3 spells CAWSVEQGRLGVQYTF. The CDR3 nucleotides read TGTGCCTGGAGTGTCGAGCAGGGTCGGTTGGGTGTTCAGTACACCTTC.